The T cell receptor (beta chain) described here comes from a study of blood T cell repertoires in COVID-19. Across the study: PBMCs, B-cell-depleted T cells, or T cells provided the cDNA or gDNA that made up the material.

The CDR3 sequence is 17 residues long. V was clipped by 2 bases and J by 8 bases; unmatched bases: 15. Germline CDR1 and CDR2: SNHLY and FYNNEI. Which cohort a participant joined came from the clinical history participants gave. Produced via immunoSEQ multiplex PCR; TCRdb's table is partial and in-frame only. The table lists about 170,000 clones, roughly 87% of them singletons. The receptor comes from a human donor with acute COVID-19. The donor label of this sample is uncertain. The sample comprised PBMCs or T cells enriched from blood (not recorded which). The chain combines TRBV2 with TRBJ1-2; 9 positions agree with TRBD1. In nucleotides, the CDR3 is TGTGCCAGCAGTGAAACCTCGGGGGGACAGGGTGTTCGAGGCTACACCTTC. It encodes CASSETSGGQGVRGYTF.